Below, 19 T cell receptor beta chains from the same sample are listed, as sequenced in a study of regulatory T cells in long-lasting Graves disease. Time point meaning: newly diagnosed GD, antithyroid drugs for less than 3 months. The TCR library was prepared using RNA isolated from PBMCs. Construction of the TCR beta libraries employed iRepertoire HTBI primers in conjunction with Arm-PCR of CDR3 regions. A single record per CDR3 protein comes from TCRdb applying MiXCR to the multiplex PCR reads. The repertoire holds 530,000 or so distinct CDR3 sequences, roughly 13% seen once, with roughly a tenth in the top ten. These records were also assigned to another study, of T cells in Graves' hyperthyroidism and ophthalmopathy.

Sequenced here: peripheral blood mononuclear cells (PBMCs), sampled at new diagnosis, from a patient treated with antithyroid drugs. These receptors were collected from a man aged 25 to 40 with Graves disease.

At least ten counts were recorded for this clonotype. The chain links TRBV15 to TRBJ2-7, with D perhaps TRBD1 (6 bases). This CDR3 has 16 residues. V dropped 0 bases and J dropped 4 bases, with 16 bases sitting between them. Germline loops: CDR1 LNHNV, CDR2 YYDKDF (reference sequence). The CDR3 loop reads CATSRDLEQGLYEQYF. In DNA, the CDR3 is TGTGCCACCAGCAGAGATCTGGAACAGGGTCTTTACGAGCAGTACTTC. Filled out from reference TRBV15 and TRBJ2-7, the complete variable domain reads DAMVIQNPRYQVTQFGKPVTLSCSQTLNHNVMYWYQQKSSQAPKLLFHYYDKDFNNEADTPDNFQSRRPNTSFCFLDIRSPGLGDTAMYLCATSRDLEQGLYEQYFGPGTRLTVT.

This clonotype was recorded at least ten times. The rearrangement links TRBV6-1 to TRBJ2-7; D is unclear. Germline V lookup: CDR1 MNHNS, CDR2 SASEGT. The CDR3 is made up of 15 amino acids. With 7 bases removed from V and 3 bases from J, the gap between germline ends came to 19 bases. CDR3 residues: CASKAAVLGYYEQYF. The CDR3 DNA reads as TGTGCCAGCAAGGCGGCAGTTCTGGGATACTACGAGCAGTACTTC.

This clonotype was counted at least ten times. The CDR3 bases are TGTGCCAGCAGCCCTGACCGGACTTTCGCGGTTACGCAGTATTTT. This encodes CASSPDRTFAVTQYF. This chain joins TRBV7-2 and TRBJ2-3; D might be TRBD2 (5 bases). The CDR3 length is 15 residues. Germline assignment: CDR1 SGHTA and CDR2 FQGNSA. V was shortened by 5 bases and J by 8 bases, with 20 bases between the two germline ends.

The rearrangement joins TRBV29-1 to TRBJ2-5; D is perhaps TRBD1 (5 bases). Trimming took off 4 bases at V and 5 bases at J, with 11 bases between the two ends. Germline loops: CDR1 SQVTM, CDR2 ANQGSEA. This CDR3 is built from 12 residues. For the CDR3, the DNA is TGCAGCGTTGGGGGCCCGAGGGAGACCCAGTACTTC. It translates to CSVGGPRETQYF.

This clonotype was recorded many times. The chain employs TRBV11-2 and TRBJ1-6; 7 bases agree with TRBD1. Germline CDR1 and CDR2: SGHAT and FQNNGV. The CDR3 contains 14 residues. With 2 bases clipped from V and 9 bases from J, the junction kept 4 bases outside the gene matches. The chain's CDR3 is CASSLRGLTSPLHF. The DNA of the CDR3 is TGTGCCAGCAGCTTAAGGGGGCTTACTTCACCCCTCCACTTT.

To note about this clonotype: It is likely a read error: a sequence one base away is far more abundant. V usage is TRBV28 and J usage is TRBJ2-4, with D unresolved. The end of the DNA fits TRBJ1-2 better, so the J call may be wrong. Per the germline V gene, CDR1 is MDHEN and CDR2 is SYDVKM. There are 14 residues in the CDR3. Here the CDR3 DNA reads TGTGCCAGCAGTTTCACGGATATTTACCATGGCTACACCTTC. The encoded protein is CASSFTDIYHGYTF.

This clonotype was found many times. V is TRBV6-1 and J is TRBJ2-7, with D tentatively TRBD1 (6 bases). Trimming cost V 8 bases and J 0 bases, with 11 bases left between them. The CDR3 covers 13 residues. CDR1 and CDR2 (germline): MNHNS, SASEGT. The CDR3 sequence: CASGRGGSYEQYF. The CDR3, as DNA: TGTGCCAGCGGCAGGGGCGGCTCCTACGAGCAGTACTTC.

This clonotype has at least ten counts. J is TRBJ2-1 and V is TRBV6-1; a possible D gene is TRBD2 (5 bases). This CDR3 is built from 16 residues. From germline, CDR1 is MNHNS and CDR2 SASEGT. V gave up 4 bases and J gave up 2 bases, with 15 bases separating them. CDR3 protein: CASSVSSNFPYNEQFF. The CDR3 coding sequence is TGTGCCAGCAGTGTTTCTAGCAATTTCCCCTACAATGAGCAGTTCTTC.

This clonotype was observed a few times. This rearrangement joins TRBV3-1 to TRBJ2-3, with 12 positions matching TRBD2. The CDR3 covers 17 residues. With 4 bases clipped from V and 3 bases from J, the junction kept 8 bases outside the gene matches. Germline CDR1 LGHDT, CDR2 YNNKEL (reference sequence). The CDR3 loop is CASSRSLAGGRTDTQYF. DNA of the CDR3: TGTGCCAGCAGCCGGTCCCTAGCGGGAGGGAGGACAGATACGCAGTATTTT.

CDR3 protein: CAISESTYGGNQPQHF. CDR3 DNA sequence: TGTGCCATCAGTGAGTCGACATACGGGGGCAATCAGCCCCAGCATTTT. This chain joins TRBV10-3 and TRBJ1-5; the D is unclear. Germline CDR1 is ENHRY and CDR2 is SYGVKD. The CDR3 covers 16 residues. With 0 bases removed from V and 2 bases from J, the gap between germline ends came to 11 bases.

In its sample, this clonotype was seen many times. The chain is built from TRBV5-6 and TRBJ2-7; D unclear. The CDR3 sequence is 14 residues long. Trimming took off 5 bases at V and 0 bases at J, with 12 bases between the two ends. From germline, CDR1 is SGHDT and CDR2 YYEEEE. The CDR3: CASSYVASSYEQYF. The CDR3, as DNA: TGTGCCAGCAGTTATGTCGCAAGCTCCTACGAGCAGTACTTC. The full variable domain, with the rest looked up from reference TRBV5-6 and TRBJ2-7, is DAGVTQSPTHLIKTRGQQVTLRCSPKSGHDTVSWYQQALGQGPQFIFQYYEEEERQRGNFPDRFSGHQFPNYSSELNVNALLLGDSALYLCASSYVASSYEQYFGPGTRLTVT.

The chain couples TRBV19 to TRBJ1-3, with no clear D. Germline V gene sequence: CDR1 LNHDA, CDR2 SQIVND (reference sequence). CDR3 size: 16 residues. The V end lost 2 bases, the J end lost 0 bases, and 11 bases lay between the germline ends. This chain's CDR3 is CASSILPLSSGNTIYF. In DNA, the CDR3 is TGTGCCAGTAGTATACTTCCCTTGAGCTCTGGAAACACCATATATTTT.

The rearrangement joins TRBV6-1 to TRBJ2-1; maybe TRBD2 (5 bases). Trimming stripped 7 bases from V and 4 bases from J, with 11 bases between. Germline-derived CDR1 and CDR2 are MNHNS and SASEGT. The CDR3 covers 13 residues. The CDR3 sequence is CASTEADYNEQFF. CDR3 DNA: TGTGCCAGCACCGAAGCGGATTACAATGAGCAGTTCTTC.

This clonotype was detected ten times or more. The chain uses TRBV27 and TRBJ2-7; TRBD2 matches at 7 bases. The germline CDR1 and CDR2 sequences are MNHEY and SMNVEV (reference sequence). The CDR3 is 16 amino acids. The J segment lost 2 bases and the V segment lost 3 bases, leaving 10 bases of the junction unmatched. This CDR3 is CASSFAPRAGAYEQYF. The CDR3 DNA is TGTGCCAGCAGTTTCGCTCCTAGGGCGGGGGCCTACGAGCAGTACTTC.

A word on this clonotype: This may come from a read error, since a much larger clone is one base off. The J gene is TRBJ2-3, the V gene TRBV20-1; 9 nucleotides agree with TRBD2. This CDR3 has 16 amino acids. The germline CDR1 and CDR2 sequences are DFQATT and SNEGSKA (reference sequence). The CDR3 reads CSARALGLALEDTQCF. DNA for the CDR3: TGCAGTGCTAGAGCTCTCGGACTAGCGCTGGAAGATACGCAGTGTTTT.

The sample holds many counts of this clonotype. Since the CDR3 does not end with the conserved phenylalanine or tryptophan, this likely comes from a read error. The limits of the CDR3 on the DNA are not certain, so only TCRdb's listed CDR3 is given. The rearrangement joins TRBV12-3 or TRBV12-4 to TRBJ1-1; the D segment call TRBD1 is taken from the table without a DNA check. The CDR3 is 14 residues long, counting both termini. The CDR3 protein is CASSLRAGQGAPRV.

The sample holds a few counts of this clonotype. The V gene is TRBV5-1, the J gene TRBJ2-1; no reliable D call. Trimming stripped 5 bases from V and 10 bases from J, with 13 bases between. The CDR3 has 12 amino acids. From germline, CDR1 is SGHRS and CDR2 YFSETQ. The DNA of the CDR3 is TGCGCCAGCAGTTCGACCCTGGGGGAGCAGTTCTTC. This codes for CASSSTLGEQFF.

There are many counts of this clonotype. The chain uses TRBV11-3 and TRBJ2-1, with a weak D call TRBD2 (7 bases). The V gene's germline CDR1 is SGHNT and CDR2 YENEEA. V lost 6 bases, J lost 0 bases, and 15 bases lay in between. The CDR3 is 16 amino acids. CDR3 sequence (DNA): TGTGCCAGCAGTAAAGGGAGGGGGGACTCCTACAATGAGCAGTTCTTC. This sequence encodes CASSKGRGDSYNEQFF.

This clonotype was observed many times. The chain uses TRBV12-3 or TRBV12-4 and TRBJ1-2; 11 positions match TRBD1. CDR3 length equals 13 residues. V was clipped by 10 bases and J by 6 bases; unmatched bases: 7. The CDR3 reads CANSGTGGNGYTF. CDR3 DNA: TGTGCCAACTCGGGGACAGGGGGAAATGGCTACACCTTC.